The following is a T cell receptor (beta chain) sequence with its context. What it recognizes is unknown. The CDR3 is 16 amino acids. The germline CDR1 and CDR2 sequences are MNHEY and SMNVEV (reference sequence). Trimming left V 3 bases short and J 3 bases short, with 18 bases between. The record originates from a study of blood T cells in healthy people across ages. Study-level points and caveats: Naive T cell percentage showed a strong correlation with TCR beta diversity. Long-lived and aged donors differed, with more naive CD4+ cells and higher diversity in the long-lived.

It was with a sample-barcoded 5' primer and a J-beta primer mix that a second PCR of roughly 7 to 12 cycles was run. A tag from a template-switch adaptor with 12 random nucleotides marked each cDNA molecule. From the 5' RACE reads, TCRdb called clonotypes with MiXCR, one entry per CDR3 protein. The profile shows roughly 1,500,000 distinct CDR3 sequences, about 35% of them singletons. The chain has TRBV27 and TRBJ2-7; D might be TRBD1 (5 bases). The clonotype comes from a woman in her 30s in good health. The source material was blood. The CDR3 region is CASSFLPLAGFYEQYF. As DNA, the CDR3 is TGTGCCAGCAGTTTTCTCCCATTGGCAGGGTTCTACGAGCAGTACTTC.